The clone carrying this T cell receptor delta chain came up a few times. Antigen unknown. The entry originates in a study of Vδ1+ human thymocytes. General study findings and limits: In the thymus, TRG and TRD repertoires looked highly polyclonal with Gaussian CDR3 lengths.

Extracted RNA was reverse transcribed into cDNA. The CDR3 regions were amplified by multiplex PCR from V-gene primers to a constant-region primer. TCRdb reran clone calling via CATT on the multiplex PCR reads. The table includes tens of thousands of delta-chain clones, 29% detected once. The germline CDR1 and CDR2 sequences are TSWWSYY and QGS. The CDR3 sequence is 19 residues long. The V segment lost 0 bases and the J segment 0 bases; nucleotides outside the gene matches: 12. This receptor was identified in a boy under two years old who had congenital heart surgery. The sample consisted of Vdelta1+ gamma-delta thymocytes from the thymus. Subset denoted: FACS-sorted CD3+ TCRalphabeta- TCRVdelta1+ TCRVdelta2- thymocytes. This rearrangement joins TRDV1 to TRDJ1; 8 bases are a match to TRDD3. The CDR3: CALGELGILGAKYTDKLIF. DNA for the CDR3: TGTGCTCTTGGGGAACTTGGAATACTGGGGGCCAAGTACACCGATAAACTCATCTTT.